A single sample is the source of the 29 T cell receptor beta chains below, sequenced in a study of tumor-infiltrating lymphocytes in primary liver carcinoma. Production of TCR beta cDNA used 500 ng total RNA together with a constant-region primer. A slightly modified ARM-PCR protocol with three nested multiplex PCR rounds produced these TCR beta libraries. The study ran its first two PCR rounds for roughly 10 cycles each, using TRBV1-TRBV30 forward primers and a C-beta reverse primer. TCRdb used MiXCR to reprocess the multiplex PCR reads, holding one entry per CDR3 protein. The table has 310,000 or so distinct CDR3 sequences, 65% seen once. Out of unsorted whole blood came the blood RNA, and germline DNA was extracted as well. The sequenced material came from peripheral blood. All receptors derive from a man aged 35 to 55 with primary liver carcinoma and hepatitis B virus infection.

Comment on this clonotype: A junction end diverges from the germline sequence, so it may reflect a read error. The chain uses TRBV11-2 and TRBJ2-3; perhaps TRBD2 as D (6 bases). Germline V gene lookup returns CDR1 SGHAT and CDR2 FQNNGV. The CDR3 consists of 15 residues. The CDR3 is CVSSPSGTSTDTQCF. In DNA form, the CDR3 reads TGTGTCAGCAGTCCCAGTGGCACTAGCACAGACACGCAGTGTTTT.

On this clonotype itself: Possible read error: a much larger clone is one base away. This chain links TRBV6-5 with TRBJ1-1; no firm D call. The germline CDR1 and CDR2 sequences are MNHEY and SVGAGI. V was clipped by 3 bases and J by 12 bases, with 11 bases between them. This CDR3 is 11 amino acids long. CDR3 sequence reads: CASSYEGRSFF. For the CDR3, the DNA is TGTGCCAGCAGTTATGAAGGGCGTTCTTTCTTT.

Points on this clonotype: One end of the junction fails to match germline, which may point to a read error. The rearrangement links TRBV6-6 to TRBJ2-3, with 12 bases lining up with TRBD2. In germline, CDR1 is MNHNY, CDR2 SVGAGI (reference sequence). CDR3 size: 20 residues. The CDR3 protein is CASSRALTGTSGQSTDTRYF. DNA of the CDR3: TGTGCCAGCAGTCGAGCTTTAACCGGGACTAGCGGGCAGAGCACAGATACGCGGTATTTT.

Comment on this clonotype: The junction and the germline gene differ at one end; a read error may be behind it. The genes are TRBV11-2 and TRBJ2-1; D gene unclear. The CDR3 length is 13 residues. Per the germline V gene, CDR1 is SGHAT and CDR2 is FQNNGV. The CDR3 region is CASSLGSYNGQFF. Written as DNA, the CDR3 is TGTGCCAGCAGCTTAGGATCATACAATGGGCAGTTCTTC.

About this clonotype: One base away lies a much larger clone, so this may be a sequencing read error. V usage is TRBV6-5 and J usage is TRBJ2-7; tentatively, D is TRBD2 (5 bases). CDR1 MNHEY and CDR2 SVGAGI come from the germline V gene. The CDR3 is 15 residues long. The CDR3 nucleotides read TGTACCAGCATGATGTACGGGATGGGGTTCTACGAGCAGTACTTC. Its protein is CTSMMYGMGFYEQYF.

The chain has TRBV11-2 and TRBJ2-3, with 7 nucleotides matching TRBD1. The CDR3 is made up of 18 amino acids. CDR1 is SGHAT and CDR2 is FQNNGV in the germline V gene. The V segment lost 3 bases and the J segment 5 bases; nucleotides outside the gene matches: 17. The CDR3 nucleotides read TGTGCCAGCAGCTTCGAGGGGGCGATCGTCCTCTTCATAGATACGCAGTATTTT. Translated: CASSFEGAIVLFIDTQYF.

This clonotype was counted a few times. This chain uses TRBV28 with TRBJ2-1, with D tentatively TRBD2 (5 bases). The CDR3 runs to 14 residues. Germline-derived CDR1 and CDR2 are MDHEN and SYDVKM. Trimming removed 5 bases from V and 0 bases from J, with 8 bases in between. The CDR3 here is CASSLGISYNEQFF. The CDR3 DNA follows: TGTGCCAGCAGTCTCGGGATCTCCTACAATGAGCAGTTCTTC.

The sample holds a few counts of this clonotype. The chain has TRBV13 and TRBJ2-3; 12 nucleotides align to TRBD2. The CDR3 is 17 amino acids. V was clipped by 2 bases and J by 4 bases; unmatched bases: 7. CDR1 and CDR2 (germline): PRHDT, FYEKMQ (reference sequence). CDR3 coding DNA: TGTGCCAGCAGCTTAAAAGCTAGCGGGAGGGCCCCAGATACGCAGTATTTT. It codes for CASSLKASGRAPDTQYF.

This clonotype came up many times. The rearrangement links TRBV11-3 to TRBJ2-5; possibly TRBD1 for D (6 bases). The length of the CDR3 is 15 residues. Germline-derived CDR1 and CDR2 are SGHNT and YENEEA. V dropped 5 bases and J dropped 1 base, with 14 bases sitting between them. CDR3: CASSNSGQPQETQYF. CDR3 sequence (DNA): TGTGCCAGCAGCAACTCCGGACAGCCCCAAGAGACCCAGTACTTC.

With respect to this clonotype: The germline gene is not matched at one end of the junction; a read error may be the cause. The rearrangement links TRBV6-1 to TRBJ2-7; D may be TRBD1 or TRBD2 (5 bases each). CDR3 length: 12 amino acids. From germline, CDR1 is MNHNS and CDR2 SASEGT. The CDR3 region has the DNA TGTGCCAGCAGCCCCGAGGGGTACGAGCGGTACTTC. Translating it yields CASSPEGYERYF.

Comment on this clonotype: The junction departs from germline at one end; a sequencing error may be responsible. The J gene is TRBJ2-1, the V gene TRBV6-2 or TRBV6-3, with a tentative D call TRBD2 (6 bases). Germline V gene lookup returns CDR1 MNHEY and CDR2 SVGEGT. The CDR3 spans 18 residues. The CDR3 sequence is CANSYPSIGPSVGNEQLF. The DNA for the CDR3 is TGTGCCAACAGTTACCCGAGCATCGGGCCTAGCGTTGGCAATGAGCAGCTCTTC.

Many counts were recorded for this clonotype. The V and J genes are TRBV4-2 and TRBJ1-4; D is uncertain. The germline V and J ends were trimmed by 0 bases and 4 bases, with 3 bases remaining between them. The CDR3 consists of 13 residues. CDR1 and CDR2 (germline): LGHNA, YNFKEQ. In nucleotides, the CDR3 is TGTGCCAGCAGCCAAGATCTTAATGAAAAACTGTTTTTT. As protein: CASSQDLNEKLFF.

This clonotype has only a few counts. The gene calls are TRBV25-1 and TRBJ2-5; D ambiguous. Germline V gene lookup returns CDR1 MGHDK and CDR2 SYGVNS. This CDR3 is 11 amino acids long. Trimming left V 6 bases short and J 5 bases short, with 7 bases between. CDR3 sequence (DNA): TGTGCCAGCAGGGATTATGAGACCCAGTACTTC. It is translated as CASRDYETQYF.

The chain recombines TRBV14 with TRBJ2-1; tentative D call: TRBD1 (5 bases). V was pared by 4 bases and J by 0 bases, with 10 bases between. The CDR3 totals 15 residues. Germline V CDR1 and CDR2: SGHDN, FVKESK. The CDR3 region is CASSRGTYSYNEQFF. CDR3 nucleotides: TGTGCCAGCAGCCGGGGCACTTACTCCTACAATGAGCAGTTCTTC.

With respect to this clonotype: An end of the junction does not agree with germline; a read error may underlie this. The rearrangement joins TRBV6-2 or TRBV6-3 to TRBJ2-7, with unresolved D. Germline CDR1 and CDR2: MNHEY and SVGEGT. CDR3 length: 12 amino acids. This CDR3 is CANSYTFYEQYF. The CDR3 region has the DNA TGTGCCAACAGTTACACCTTTTACGAGCAGTACTTC.

For this clonotype: In this CDR3 the conserved last residue, phenylalanine or tryptophan, is missing, so a read error is likely. The J gene is TRBJ2-7, the V gene TRBV11-2; 14 nucleotides match TRBD2. The CDR3 runs to 20 residues. Per the germline V gene, CDR1 is SGHAT and CDR2 is FQNNGV. CDR3 bases: TGTTCCAGCAGCTTCAGGACTAGCGGGAGGATGCGAGCGGGATCCTACGAGCAGTACATC. Its translation: CSSSFRTSGRMRAGSYEQYI.

About this clonotype: This sequence may be a read error, since a much larger clone differs from it by one base. The gene calls are TRBV4-1 and TRBJ2-3, with D possibly being TRBD2 (6 bases). The CDR3 has 16 amino acids. Germline V gives CDR1 MGHRA, CDR2 YSYEKL. Here the CDR3 DNA reads TGCGTCAGCAGCCAAGATCTCGGGAGTCGAACAGATACGCAGTATTTT. Amino acid sequence: CVSSQDLGSRTDTQYF.

The chain recombines TRBV5-5 with TRBJ1-6; 9 bases agree with TRBD1. The CDR3 runs to 18 residues. V shed 5 bases, J shed 9 bases, and the junction held 18 bases outside the gene matches. Germline CDR1 SGHKS, CDR2 YYEKEE (reference sequence). For the CDR3, the DNA is TGTGCCAGCAGTTCTACCTTCCGGGACAGGGTAATTGGTTCACCCCTCCACTTT. Translation: CASSSTFRDRVIGSPLHF.

The rearrangement uses TRBV11-2 and TRBJ2-2, with D possibly TRBD2 on 6 matching bases. Trimming removed 6 bases at V and 4 bases at J, with 15 bases between. The germline gives CDR1 SGHAT, CDR2 FQNNGV. CDR3 length equals 15 residues. Here the CDR3 DNA reads TGTGCCAGCAGTTTGATGCGGGGTGGCACCGGGGAGCTGTTTTTT. Translation: CASSLMRGGTGELFF.

The J gene is TRBJ2-3, the V gene TRBV28; tentatively, D is TRBD2 (5 bases). V shed 10 bases and J shed 2 bases, with 13 bases lying between them. CDR3 length: 13 amino acids. The germline CDR1 and CDR2 sequences are MDHEN and SYDVKM. The CDR3 bases are TGTGCCAACAAACCGGGATACACAGATACGCAGTATTTT. It codes for CANKPGYTDTQYF.

Turning to this clonotype: Because the CDR3 is missing its conserved closing phenylalanine or tryptophan, this is likely a read error. The V and J genes are TRBV11-2 and TRBJ2-2; possibly TRBD2 for D (5 bases). Germline CDR1 SGHAT, CDR2 FQNNGV. The CDR3 runs to 14 residues. The CDR3 loop reads CASSRRGNIGELFS. CDR3 bases: TGTGCCAGCAGCCGTCGGGGTAACATCGGGGAGCTGTTTTCT.

Many counts were recorded for this clonotype. The chain recombines TRBV29-1 with TRBJ2-5; possibly TRBD1 for D (6 bases). Germline CDR1 is SQVTM and CDR2 is ANQGSEA. Trimming removed 3 bases at V and 6 bases at J, with 14 bases between. There are 13 residues in the CDR3. The CDR3 DNA reads TGCAGCGTTGATTTTACAGGGCTAAAGACCCAGTACTTC. Protein product: CSVDFTGLKTQYF.

Concerning this clonotype: Given a much more abundant clone one base away, this may be a read error. This rearrangement joins TRBV6-5 to TRBJ1-5; D might be TRBD1 (5 bases). Germline CDR1 reads MNHEY; CDR2 reads SVGAGI. There are 15 residues in the CDR3. CDR3 DNA sequence: TGTGCCAGCAGTTACTCGTGGGGGGGAGATCAGTCCCAGCATTTT. This codes for CASSYSWGGDQSQHF.

This clonotype was seen once. The chain is built from TRBV10-3 and TRBJ2-7, with TRBD1 as a possible D gene (5 bases). The V gene lost 6 bases and the J gene lost 4 bases, with 25 bases spanning the gap. The germline gives CDR1 ENHRY, CDR2 SYGVKD. The CDR3 totals 17 residues. The chain's CDR3 is CAIRGVSGAVGPYEQYF. DNA of the CDR3: TGTGCCATCAGAGGAGTGTCTGGGGCGGTAGGGCCGTACGAGCAGTACTTC.

As to this clonotype: A single base separates this from a much larger clone, so it may be a read error. This sequence joins TRBV12-3 or TRBV12-4 and TRBJ2-7; possibly TRBD1 for D (5 bases). V was clipped by 3 bases and J by 3 bases, with 9 bases between them. The CDR3 spans 13 residues. The CDR3 loop is CASSFGAFYEQYF. CDR3 coding DNA: TGTGCCAGCAGTTTTGGGGCGTTCTACGAGCAGTACTTC.

About this clonotype itself: The CDR3 carries no conserved terminal phenylalanine or tryptophan, so it likely arises from a read error. The V and J genes are TRBV11-2 and TRBJ2-6; perhaps TRBD1 as D (6 bases). Germline assignment: CDR1 SGHAT and CDR2 FQNNGV. There are 18 residues in the CDR3. CDR3 loop: CASSPLGQGRSVANVLTL. DNA for the CDR3: TGTGCCAGCAGCCCCCTAGGGCAGGGGCGATCTGTGGCCAACGTCCTGACTCTC.

As to this clonotype: A much larger clone lies one base from this, so it may be a read error. The chain recombines TRBV6-5 with TRBJ1-2; D not certain. Germline lookup yields CDR1 MNHEY and CDR2 SVGAGI. This CDR3 has 13 amino acids. This chain's CDR3 is CASKPTNNYDYTF. DNA for the CDR3: TGTGCCAGCAAACCGACGAATAACTATGACTACACCTTC.

Worth noting for this clonotype: A much larger clone differs from this one at a single base, so this may be a read error. The chain uses TRBV30 and TRBJ2-4; the D gene could be TRBD1 or TRBD2 (5 bases each). The CDR3 has 13 residues. The V and J ends lost 1 base and 11 bases respectively, with 15 bases between them. Germline V gene sequence: CDR1 GTSNPN, CDR2 SVGIG (reference sequence). CDR3 bases: TGTGCCTGGAGTGCAGGAACCCGGGGCCTTCAGTACTTC. Translated: CAWSAGTRGLQYF.

This chain links TRBV11-2 with TRBJ2-3, with a weak D call TRBD2 (7 bases). Trimming shortened V by 5 bases and J by 14 bases, and 29 bases separated the two germline ends. Germline V gene data show CDR1 as SGHAT and CDR2 as FQNNGV. CDR3 length: 16 amino acids. The CDR3 spells CASSQYHGGPTDMRYF. CDR3 sequence (DNA): TGTGCCAGCAGCCAATACCACGGGGGGCCAACAGATATGCGGTATTTT.